This TCR beta chain was recovered during a study of CD8+ T cells in alopecia areata. Study-level findings and limits: More clonal than normal scalp was lesional scalp, particularly alopecia totalis/universalis.

CDR1 is SQVTM and CDR2 is ANQGSEA in the germline V gene. The CDR3 covers 15 residues. The trim removed 1 base at V and 5 bases at J, leaving 9 bases unmatched. As to this clone: The antigen remains undetermined.

This sample's treatment: oral pan-JAK inhibitor, 5-10 mg twice daily. Extraction of RNA preceded its reverse transcription into cDNA, which served as the sequencing template. Produced via immunoSEQ multiplex PCR; TCRdb's table is partial and in-frame only. The sample gives around 140,000 clones, around 83% of which show up once; roughly an eighth is in the top ten. The V call is TRBV29-1, the J call TRBJ2-7; TRBD2 matches at 9 bases. The source is a human donor with alopecia areata. Source: CD8+ T cells sorted from blood, taken at week 4, from a patient treated with tofacitinib. The CDR3 protein is CSVEVSLAGFNEQYF. The CDR3 nucleotides are TGCAGCGTTGAAGTCTCCCTAGCGGGATTTAACGAGCAGTACTTC.